The sequence of this TCR beta chain was determined in a study of blood T cell repertoires in COVID-19 (dated by TCRdb to 2018 to 2021). A note on the overall study: Samples from collaborators originated in the United States, Italy and Spain and spanned both the acute and convalescent phases of COVID-19. The repertoires were released in a freely available public database intended as a resource for research on the immune response to SARS-CoV-2. The prospective study material was composed of cDNA or gDNA derived from T cells, B-cell-depleted T cells, or PBMCs. Deeply sampled blood TCRbeta repertoires from subjects exposed to, actively infected with, or recovered from COVID-19 were included in the dataset. Where available, HLA class I and class II types were taken from metadata supplied by the sample provider and were not determined by assay-based typing. Sample metadata almost always included a de-identified subject ID, COVID-19 status, age in years and sex. The samples were drawn from two sources: the first 160 participants of the ongoing ImmuneRACE study, and 1,200 or so subjects contributed by 6 global collaborators. Findings and caveats that apply to the study as a whole: The amount of clinical and demographic metadata varied by source and participant and was provided uncurated.

Each collaborating institution followed its own protocols to collect whole blood in K2EDTA tubes. For TCRbeta analysis, collaborators shipped samples in one of three forms: frozen whole blood, isolated PBMCs, or DNA extracted from either of those sample types. A word on this clone: Its antigen has not been determined. No base-level quality is on record; no much larger clone is a single base apart.

The CDR3 runs 15 residues from the cysteine to the phenylalanine. Just CDR3 DNA is preserved here, 45 bases in frame from base 1. The junction carries 11 bases between V and J, which are trimmed by 3 bases and 1 base respectively. CDR1 MDHEN and CDR2 SYDVKM were looked up in the germline V gene. TCRbeta CDR3 regions were amplified from genomic DNA by means of the immunoSEQ Assay, a bias-controlled multiplex PCR. For the original study's pipeline: Within the assay, amplification of reference gene primers was used to estimate how many nucleated cells each sample contained. Sequence reads were collapsed and filtered to measure the absolute abundance of every unique TCRbeta CDR3 rearrangement. For each sample, productive Simpson clonality was calculated as the square root of Simpson's diversity index over productive rearrangements. TCRdb holds this immuneACCESS table with in-frame rearrangements only. Some clones are missing; in checked studies, unresolved V genes explain under half, and the rest has no known cause. Clone size and the V and J calls come from that table; the DNA yielded D and trimming. This sample has roughly 80,000 clones in its table, and around four fifths of those were observed once. The ten largest clones capture 7% to 9.5% of the sample.

This chain is built from TRBV28 and TRBJ2-3, with no confidently assigned D gene. Sequencing was done on a sample of peripheral blood. This TCR was sampled from a human donor in a cohort sampled during active COVID-19. The DNA sequence reads TGTGCCAGCAGTTTTCCCCTTTTTGGCACAGATACGCAGTATTTT. It specifies CASSFPLFGTDTQYF.